These 7 T cell receptor beta chains were all obtained from the same sample, sequenced in a study of shared clonotypes between healthy human individuals. Sequencing was performed with immunoSEQ multiplex PCR; in TCRdb, only in-frame clones are kept and a portion is missing. The table shows millions of clones, with 85% to 95% occurring only once. Positively selected for CCR7, the CD45RO-negative cells used as naive CD8 cells excluded terminally differentiated effector memory CD45RA+ cells. Sequenced material: naive CD8+ T cells from PBMCs. The receptors shown here come from a man aged 18-30 years in good health. Some clones in this sample may be carry-over from other donors' samples.

A single count supports this clone. The junction departs from the called germline gene at one end, perhaps through a read error. The chain joins TRBV5-1 to TRBJ2-7; 10 nucleotides align to TRBD2. The germline gives CDR1 SGHRS, CDR2 YFSETQ. The CDR3 sequence is 11 residues long. In nucleotides, the CDR3 is TGCGCCAGCAGCTCGGGACTAGCGTACCACTTC. As protein: CASSSGLAYHF.

The chain has TRBV9 and TRBJ2-3, with D perhaps TRBD1 or TRBD2 (6 bases each). Germline V lookup: CDR1 SGDLS, CDR2 YYNGEE. The CDR3 is 14 amino acids. Trimming pared 7 bases from V and 6 bases from J, leaving 18 bases between. In DNA, the CDR3 is TGTGCCAGCCAGAGCGGAGGGGGTAGTGATACGCAGTATTTT. Translated: CASQSGGGSDTQYF.

The V gene is TRBV6-6, the J gene TRBJ2-7, with unresolved D. Germline V gene data show CDR1 as MNHNY and CDR2 as SVGAGI (reference sequence). CDR3 length equals 11 residues. Trimming cost V 8 bases and J 7 bases, with 12 bases left between them. CDR3 residues: CASGNEEEQYF. As DNA, the CDR3 is TGTGCCAGCGGCAACGAGGAGGAGCAGTACTTC.

This chain joins TRBV2 and TRBJ1-5; D remains ambiguous. Trimming stripped 0 bases from V and 2 bases from J, with 8 bases between. Germline values: CDR1 SNHLY, CDR2 FYNNEI. The CDR3 totals 15 residues. The chain's CDR3 is CASSEASRGNQPQHF. CDR3 nucleotide sequence: TGTGCCAGCAGTGAAGCGTCAAGGGGCAATCAGCCCCAGCATTTT.

V is TRBV28 and J is TRBJ2-7; D may be TRBD1 or TRBD2 (5 bases each). Trimming stripped 4 bases from V and 7 bases from J, with 8 bases between. The germline V gene encodes CDR1 MDHEN and CDR2 SYDVKM. The length of the CDR3 is 11 residues. The CDR3 loop reads CASSWGWEQYF. The CDR3 nucleotides read TGTGCCAGCAGTTGGGGGTGGGAGCAGTACTTC.

The chain combines TRBV11-2 with TRBJ2-7; 7 nucleotides align to TRBD2. The ends lost 0 bases at V and 3 bases at J; junction bases unmatched: 17. The CDR3 covers 19 residues. In germline, CDR1 is SGHAT, CDR2 FQNNGV. In DNA form, the CDR3 reads TGTGCCAGCAGCTTAGATCTTCCTTTTCGGGGGAGGGCCTTCTACGAGCAGTACTTC. This codes for CASSLDLPFRGRAFYEQYF.

In regard to this clone: The same CDR3 is also encoded by other DNA sequences in this sample. The CDR3 DNA reads as TGTGCCAGCAGCTTAGAAGCGTCAGGGGGGTACGAGCAGTACTTC. It specifies CASSLEASGGYEQYF. V gene TRBV7-9 combines with J gene TRBJ2-7; D is perhaps TRBD1 (7 bases). Trimming pared 1 base from V and 4 bases from J, leaving 14 bases between. CDR1 is SEHNR, CDR2 FQNEAQ, per germline (reference sequence). The CDR3 contains 15 residues.